These 11 T cell receptor beta chains came from one sample sequenced in a study of T-cell reconstitution after alpha-beta-depleted transplantation in children. Preparation of the TCRbeta library used unique molecular identifiers. MiXCR, applied by TCRdb to the PCR reads, yields one record per CDR3 protein. The data show approximately 420,000 distinct CDR3 sequences, with roughly a tenth seen just once and approximately 5% held by the top ten. Sequenced material: PBMCs from the stem cell graft donor, taken from the stem cell graft. The receptors originated from a human donor who donated a stem cell graft to a child with acute myeloid leukemia.

This clonotype was found many times. The chain combines TRBV12-3 or TRBV12-4 with TRBJ1-1; D possibly corresponds to TRBD1 (5 bases). The CDR3 runs to 13 residues. Trimming stripped 7 bases from V and 6 bases from J, with 15 bases between. In nucleotides, the CDR3 is TGTGCCAGCACGGAGTGGGGGATGCCTGAAGCTTTCTTT. This encodes CASTEWGMPEAFF.

The chain carries TRBV7-9 and TRBJ2-7; 11 bases match TRBD2. V gave up 9 bases and J gave up 0 bases; unmatched junction bases: 7. CDR3 length: 15 residues. The germline CDR1 and CDR2 sequences are SEHNR and FQNEAQ (reference sequence). This CDR3 is CASQTSGGRSYEQYF. As DNA, the CDR3 is TGTGCCAGTCAAACTAGCGGGGGACGCTCCTACGAGCAGTACTTC.

This clonotype has just a few counts. The chain employs TRBV7-8 and TRBJ1-4; D gene unclear. Trimming shortened V by 3 bases and J by 8 bases, and 25 bases separated the two germline ends. The CDR3 loop spans 18 amino acids. CDR1 is SGHVS and CDR2 is FQNEAQ in the germline V gene. In DNA form, the CDR3 reads TGTGCCAGCAGCTTCGGTCGAGTGGGATCGGTCCGGAGAGAAAAACTGTTTTTT. Translation gives CASSFGRVGSVRREKLFF.

In this sample, this clonotype turned up a few times. V gene TRBV6-2 or TRBV6-3 combines with J gene TRBJ2-5, with D unresolved. V was trimmed by 4 bases and J by 5 bases, leaving 23 bases between them. This CDR3 is 17 amino acids long. Germline loops: CDR1 MNHEY, CDR2 SVGEGT. DNA for the CDR3: TGTGCCAGCAGTTCTCCCTCGACACCCCGAGGTGCGGAGACCCAGTACTTC. Encoded protein: CASSSPSTPRGAETQYF.

This clonotype was counted ten times or more. V usage is TRBV20-1 and J usage is TRBJ2-5, with D perhaps TRBD1 (6 bases). This CDR3 has 14 amino acids. CDR1 is DFQATT, CDR2 SNEGSKA, per germline (reference sequence). Trimming left V 6 bases short and J 3 bases short, with 17 bases between. This CDR3 is CSAGKGAGEETQYF. CDR3 nucleotide sequence: TGCAGTGCCGGAAAGGGTGCAGGGGAAGAGACCCAGTACTTC.

The rearrangement joins TRBV29-1 to TRBJ2-2; 12 bases are shared with TRBD1. V trimming: 4 bases; J trimming: 4 bases; junction bases outside the gene matches: 7. The germline gives CDR1 SQVTM, CDR2 ANQGSEA. This CDR3 has 16 residues. The CDR3 DNA is TGCAGCGTTGTTCCGGGACAGGGGGCGGTCACCGGGGAGCTGTTTTTT. Translating it yields CSVVPGQGAVTGELFF.

This clonotype was seen a handful of times. V gene TRBV4-1 combines with J gene TRBJ2-1; tentatively, D is TRBD2 (5 bases). The CDR3 has 17 residues. Germline V gene sequence: CDR1 MGHRA, CDR2 YSYEKL. V was pared by 0 bases and J by 9 bases, with 21 bases between. The CDR3 region is CASSQEGHSDPLFEQFF. The CDR3 DNA reads as TGCGCCAGCAGCCAAGAAGGTCATAGCGACCCCCTATTTGAGCAGTTCTTC.

This clonotype has only a few counts. V and J are TRBV20-1 and TRBJ1-3; 10 bases line up with TRBD1. V shed 5 bases and J 0 bases; nucleotides not matched to a gene: 7. CDR1 DFQATT and CDR2 SNEGSKA come from the germline V gene (reference sequence). There are 16 residues in the CDR3. The CDR3 is CSARRDRGFSGNTIYF. CDR3 bases: TGCAGTGCTCGACGGGACAGGGGATTCTCTGGAAACACCATATATTTT.

J is TRBJ2-7 and V is TRBV5-5; TRBD1 agrees at 10 bases. J lost 5 bases, V lost 4 bases, and 12 bases had no gene match. The CDR3 contains 16 residues. Per germline, CDR1 SGHKS and CDR2 YYEKEE (reference sequence). The CDR3 here is CASSADRGPPFDEQYV. CDR3 bases: TGTGCCAGCAGCGCTGACAGGGGGCCCCCTTTTGACGAGCAGTACGTC.

J is TRBJ2-3 and V is TRBV7-3; D is tentatively TRBD1 or TRBD2 (5 bases each). Per the germline V gene, CDR1 is SGHTA and CDR2 is FQGTGA. CDR3 length: 18 amino acids. V gave up 4 bases and J gave up 4 bases, with 24 bases separating them. The CDR3 region is CASSSPVETGTTADTQYF. For the CDR3, the DNA is TGTGCCAGCAGCTCCCCCGTCGAAACCGGGACCACAGCAGATACGCAGTATTTT. The whole variable domain, filled in from reference TRBV7-3 and TRBJ2-3, reads GAGVSQTPSNKVTEKGKYVELRCDPISGHTALYWYRQSLGQGPEFLIYFQGTGAADDSGLPNDRFFAVRPEGSVSTLKIQRTERGDSAVYLCASSSPVETGTTADTQYFGPGTRLTVL.

The table lists this clonotype with a few counts. This chain links TRBV5-1 with TRBJ2-3; 7 nucleotides line up with TRBD2. With V trimmed by 0 bases and J by 3 bases, 4 bases remained unmatched. The CDR3 extends over 15 amino acids. Germline lookup yields CDR1 SGHRS and CDR2 YFSETQ. In nucleotides, the CDR3 is TGCGCCAGCAGCTTGGGACTAGCTTTAACAGATACGCAGTATTTT. Translated, it gives CASSLGLALTDTQYF.